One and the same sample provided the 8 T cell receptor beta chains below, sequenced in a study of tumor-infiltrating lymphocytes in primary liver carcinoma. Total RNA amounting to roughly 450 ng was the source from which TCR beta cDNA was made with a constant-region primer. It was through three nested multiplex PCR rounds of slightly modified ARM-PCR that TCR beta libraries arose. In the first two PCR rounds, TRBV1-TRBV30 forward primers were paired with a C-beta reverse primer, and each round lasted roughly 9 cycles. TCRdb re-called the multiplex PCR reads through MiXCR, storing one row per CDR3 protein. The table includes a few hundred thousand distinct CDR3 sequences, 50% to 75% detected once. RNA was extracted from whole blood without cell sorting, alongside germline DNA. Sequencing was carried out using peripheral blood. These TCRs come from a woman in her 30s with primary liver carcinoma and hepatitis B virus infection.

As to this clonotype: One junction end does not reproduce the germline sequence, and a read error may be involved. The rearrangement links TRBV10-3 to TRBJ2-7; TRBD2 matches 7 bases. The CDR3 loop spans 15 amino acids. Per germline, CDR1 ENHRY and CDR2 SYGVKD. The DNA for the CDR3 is TGTGCCATCAGTGAGTCCCTAGCGGTTGGCTACGGGCAGAACTTC. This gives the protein CAISESLAVGYGQNF.

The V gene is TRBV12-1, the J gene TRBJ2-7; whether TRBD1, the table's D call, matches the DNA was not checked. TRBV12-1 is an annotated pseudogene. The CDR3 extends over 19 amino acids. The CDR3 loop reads CASPRERGPASGLSYEQYF. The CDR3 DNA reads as TGTGCCAGCCCCCGGGAGAGGGGGCCGGCTAGCGGGCTTTCCTACGAGCAGTACTTC.

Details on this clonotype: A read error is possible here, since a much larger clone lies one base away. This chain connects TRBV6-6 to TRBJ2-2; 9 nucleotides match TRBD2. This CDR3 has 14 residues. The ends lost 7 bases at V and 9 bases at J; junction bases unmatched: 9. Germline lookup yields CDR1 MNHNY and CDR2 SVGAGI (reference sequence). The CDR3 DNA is TGTGCCAGCACCGAGACTAGCGGCGCCCGGGAGCTGTTTTTT. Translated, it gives CASTETSGARELFF.

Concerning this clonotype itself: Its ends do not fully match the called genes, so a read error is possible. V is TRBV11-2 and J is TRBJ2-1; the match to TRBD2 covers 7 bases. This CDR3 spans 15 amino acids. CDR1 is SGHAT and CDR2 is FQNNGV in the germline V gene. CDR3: CANSRSGITDNEQFF. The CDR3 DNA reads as TGTGCCAACAGCCGAAGCGGGATTACGGACAATGAGCAGTTCTTC.

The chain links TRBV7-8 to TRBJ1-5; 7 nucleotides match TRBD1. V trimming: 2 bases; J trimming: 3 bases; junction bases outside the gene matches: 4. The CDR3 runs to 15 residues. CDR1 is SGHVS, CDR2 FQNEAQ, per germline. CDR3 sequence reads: CASSLLGQTNQPQHF. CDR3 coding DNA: TGTGCCAGCAGCTTACTGGGACAGACCAATCAGCCCCAGCATTTT.

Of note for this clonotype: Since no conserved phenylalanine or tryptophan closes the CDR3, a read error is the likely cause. The CDR3: CASSFGALSYNEQFL. The CDR3 region has the DNA TGTGCCAGCAGCTTCGGGGCCCTCTCCTACAATGAGCAGTTCCTC. The V gene is TRBV11-3, the J gene TRBJ2-1; D may correspond to TRBD1 or TRBD2 (5 bases each). CDR3 length: 15 amino acids. Germline CDR1 SGHNT, CDR2 YENEEA. V gave up 3 bases and J gave up 0 bases, with 9 bases separating them.

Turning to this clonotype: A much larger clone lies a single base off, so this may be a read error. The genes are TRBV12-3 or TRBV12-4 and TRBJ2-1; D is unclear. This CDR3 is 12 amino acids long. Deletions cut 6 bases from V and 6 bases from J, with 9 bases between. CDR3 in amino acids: CASRNFPNEQFF. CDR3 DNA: TGTGCCAGCAGGAATTTTCCCAATGAGCAGTTCTTC.

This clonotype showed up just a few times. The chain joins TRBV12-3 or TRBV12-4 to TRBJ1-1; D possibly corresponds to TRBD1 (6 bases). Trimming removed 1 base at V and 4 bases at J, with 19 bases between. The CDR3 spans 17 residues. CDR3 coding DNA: TGTGCCAGCAGTTTAGGCGCGGACAGCGTTTATCCCACTGAAGCTTTCTTT. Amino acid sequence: CASSLGADSVYPTEAFF.